This TCR beta chain was sequenced for a study of blood T cell repertoires in COVID-19. Overall study: The samples span acute and convalescent COVID-19 from the United States, Italy and Spain. Nucleic acid was either cDNA or gDNA, and it came from T cells, B-cell-depleted T cells, or PBMCs.

This clone is a singleton in its sample. Per the original data handling: Counts of nucleated cells, estimated from reference gene primer amplification, were obtained. The method was immunoSEQ multiplex PCR; TCRdb's version includes in-frame clones alone and lacks a portion of them. V and J calls and clone size are those listed in that table; D and trimming were worked out from the DNA. The sample includes some 69,000 clones, roughly 80% of them seen just once. CDR3 length: 13 residues. Per germline, CDR1 SGDLS and CDR2 YYNGEE. With 0 bases removed from V and 6 bases from J, the gap between germline ends came to 9 bases.

The chain employs TRBV9 and TRBJ1-2; D gene ambiguous. Sequencing input: peripheral blood. The receptor was isolated from a man aged 55 to 70 with acute or convalescent COVID-19. CDR3 loop: CASSVEWEDGYTF. The CDR3 DNA sequence: TGTGCCAGCAGCGTAGAATGGGAGGATGGCTACACCTTC.